This T cell receptor beta chain comes out of a study of blood T cells in healthy people across ages. Points on this clonotype: Antigen: not known. A much more abundant neighbour one base away suggests this may be a read error.

Germline CDR1 and CDR2: SGDLS and YYNGEE. The CDR3 sequence is 14 residues long. General study findings and limits: Researchers judged that diversity estimates from one million T cells fell short of true values.

Then a second PCR, running roughly 7 to 11 cycles, was carried out with a sample-barcoded 5' primer and a J-beta primer mix. Using its own MiXCR run on the 5' RACE reads, TCRdb lists one record per CDR3 protein. The repertoire includes about 640,000 distinct CDR3 sequences, about 30% of them detected once, and approximately 14% sits in the top ten. This receptor was taken from a woman aged 80 or older in good health. Sequencing was carried out using blood. This rearrangement joins TRBV9 to TRBJ2-7; D ambiguous. The CDR3 bases are TGTGCCAGCAGCGGAGAGTCAGCCTCCTACAAGCAGTACTTC. Translated: CASSGESASYKQYF.